A single sample gave rise to the 27 T cell receptor beta chains below, sequenced in a study. One entry per CDR3 protein results from TCRdb running MiXCR on the RT-PCR reads. The sample holds more than 550,000 distinct CDR3 sequences, 12% to 15% seen once. The sequenced material came from memory CD4+ T cells from blood. The receptor source for this set is a female donor in good health, serving as a healthy control.

Only a few counts were recorded for this clonotype. V usage is TRBV4-3 and J usage is TRBJ1-3; D call uncertain. Trimming shortened V by 1 base and J by 4 bases, and 8 bases separated the two germline ends. CDR1 and CDR2 from the germline V gene are LGHNA and YSLEER. The CDR3 length is 14 residues. The DNA for the CDR3 is TGCGCCAGCAGCCAAGTAGAATGGGGAAACACCATATATTTT. It is translated as CASSQVEWGNTIYF.

This clonotype occurred a few times. The J gene is TRBJ1-5, the V gene TRBV5-6, with 8 bases that match TRBD1. Germline trimming cut 4 bases from V and 4 bases from J; bases unmatched to any gene: 13. The CDR3 totals 17 residues. Germline V gene sequence: CDR1 SGHDT, CDR2 YYEEEE. The DNA for the CDR3 is TGTGCCAGCAGCCATTCCGACGGACAGGGTTTAAATCAGCCCCAGCATTTT. Its translation: CASSHSDGQGLNQPQHF. The whole variable domain, filled in from reference TRBV5-6 and TRBJ1-5, reads DAGVTQSPTHLIKTRGQQVTLRCSPKSGHDTVSWYQQALGQGPQFIFQYYEEEERQRGNFPDRFSGHQFPNYSSELNVNALLLGDSALYLCASSHSDGQGLNQPQHFGDGTRLSIL.

Here the CDR3 reads CASSDREAGGRTEAFF. The CDR3 DNA is TGTGCCAGCAGTGATAGGGAGGCAGGGGGCAGGACTGAAGCTTTCTTT. The chain couples TRBV6-1 to TRBJ1-1; 8 bases match TRBD1. J gave up 5 bases and V 3 bases, and 11 bases lay outside the gene matches. Looked up from germline, CDR1 is MNHNS and CDR2 is SASEGT. The CDR3 extends over 16 amino acids.

This clonotype showed up many times. The chain joins TRBV10-2 to TRBJ2-7; 10 bases match TRBD2. The V gene's germline CDR1 is WSHSY and CDR2 SAAADI. After removal of 1 base from V and 2 bases from J, the junction contained 5 bases not matched to a gene. The CDR3 length is 16 residues. Here the CDR3 reads CASSEWGSGRPYEQYF. CDR3 nucleotides: TGCGCCAGCAGTGAGTGGGGTAGCGGGAGGCCCTACGAGCAGTACTTC.

This clonotype was recorded at least ten times. The chain recombines TRBV5-1 with TRBJ2-7; 7 nucleotides align to TRBD2. Germline loops: CDR1 SGHRS, CDR2 YFSETQ. The CDR3 sequence is 15 residues long. V shed 4 bases and J 2 bases; nucleotides not matched to a gene: 9. The CDR3 sequence is CASSPGTGTTYEQYF. CDR3 in DNA: TGCGCCAGCAGCCCAGGAACCGGGACTACCTACGAGCAGTACTTC.

This clonotype was counted at least ten times. The V gene is TRBV27, the J gene TRBJ2-1; possibly TRBD2 for D (6 bases). V gave up 6 bases and J gave up 6 bases, with 12 bases separating them. This CDR3 spans 13 amino acids. Germline V lookup: CDR1 MNHEY, CDR2 SMNVEV (reference sequence). The CDR3 spells CASSQTRLNEQFF. The CDR3 DNA sequence: TGTGCCAGCAGCCAGACTAGGCTCAATGAGCAGTTCTTC.

This clonotype has more than one count but fewer than ten. The chain recombines TRBV5-1 with TRBJ2-2; TRBD2 might be the D (6 bases). The germline CDR1 and CDR2 sequences are SGHRS and YFSETQ. This CDR3 has 16 residues. Trimming cost V 0 bases and J 3 bases, with 12 bases left between them. This CDR3 reads CASSLAASVDTGELFF. For the CDR3, the DNA is TGCGCCAGCAGCTTGGCAGCTAGCGTAGACACCGGGGAGCTGTTTTTT.

This clonotype showed up just a few times. The rearrangement uses TRBV20-1 and TRBJ2-1; D not resolved. The CDR3 runs 12 residues. CDR1 and CDR2 from the germline V gene are DFQATT and SNEGSKA (reference sequence). V was shortened by 2 bases and J by 5 bases, with 7 bases between the two germline ends. Here the CDR3 DNA reads TGCAGTGCTAGAAGAATGGACAATGAGCAGTTCTTC. It specifies CSARRMDNEQFF.

This clonotype was counted a few times. V is TRBV20-1 and J is TRBJ1-6, with D maybe TRBD1 (6 bases). From germline, CDR1 is DFQATT and CDR2 SNEGSKA (reference sequence). V gave up 1 base and J gave up 9 bases, with 16 bases separating them. The CDR3 length is 15 residues. The CDR3 loop reads CSARALGGLGSPLHF. The CDR3, as DNA: TGCAGTGCTAGAGCCCTTGGGGGCCTGGGTTCACCCCTCCACTTT.

This clonotype has a handful of counts. V and J are TRBV7-7 and TRBJ2-5, with 8 bases identical to TRBD2. V gave up 5 bases and J gave up 0 bases; unmatched junction bases: 5. This CDR3 spans 15 amino acids. The germline gives CDR1 SSHAT, CDR2 FNYEAQ (reference sequence). The CDR3 reads CASSPLAGNQETQYF. The CDR3 nucleotides read TGTGCCAGCAGCCCCTTAGCGGGGAACCAAGAGACCCAGTACTTC.

The V call is TRBV7-2, the J call TRBJ2-1; D may be TRBD2 (5 bases). V was cut by 5 bases and J by 0 bases, with 14 bases left in between. The V gene's germline CDR1 is SGHTA and CDR2 FQGNSA. The CDR3 consists of 16 residues. CDR3 sequence reads: CASSLNGGSSYNEQFF. The CDR3 coding sequence is TGTGCCAGCAGCCTAAACGGAGGCAGCTCCTACAATGAGCAGTTCTTC.

The V gene is TRBV9, the J gene TRBJ1-1; 11 nucleotides align to TRBD1. The CDR3 extends over 14 amino acids. CDR1 SGDLS and CDR2 YYNGEE come from the germline V gene. Trimming at V came to 4 bases and at J to 7 bases, leaving 6 bases not matched to a gene. CDR3 sequence: CASSRTGGASEAFF. CDR3 nucleotides: TGTGCCAGCAGCCGGACAGGGGGCGCGAGTGAAGCTTTCTTT.

This clonotype occurred a few times. The gene calls are TRBV6-2 or TRBV6-3 and TRBJ2-1, with TRBD2 matching over 10 bases. Germline assignment: CDR1 MNHEY and CDR2 SVGEGT. The CDR3 is 15 residues long. The V segment lost 3 bases and the J segment 10 bases; nucleotides outside the gene matches: 9. CDR3 in amino acids: CASSYRLAGDGEQFF. The DNA of the CDR3 is TGTGCCAGCAGTTATCGGCTAGCGGGAGATGGGGAGCAGTTCTTC.

CDR3 nucleotides: TGTGCCATCGGGACAGGGGAGGGCAATCAGCCCCAGCATTTT. Encoded protein: CAIGTGEGNQPQHF. The rearrangement links TRBV10-3 to TRBJ1-5, with 10 bases that match TRBD1. V was clipped by 8 bases and J by 2 bases; unmatched bases: 3. Germline V lookup: CDR1 ENHRY, CDR2 SYGVKD. The CDR3 runs to 14 residues.

This clonotype came up once. One end of the junction is discordant with germline, which a read error may explain. The chain has TRBV4-3 and TRBJ1-3, with a weak D call TRBD1 (5 bases). The CDR3 length is 15 residues. CDR1 LGHNA and CDR2 YSLEER come from the germline V gene. The CDR3 region is CASSQEEGLGNTMYF. Written as DNA, the CDR3 is TGCGCCAGCAGCCAAGAGGAGGGACTAGGAAACACCATGTATTTT.

V gene TRBV12-3 or TRBV12-4 combines with J gene TRBJ1-6; perhaps TRBD1 as D (6 bases). The CDR3 is made up of 15 amino acids. V lost 2 bases and J 7 bases, leaving 12 bases between the germline ends. In DNA form, the CDR3 reads TGTGCCAGCAGTTTATTCGGACAGTCAAATTCACCCCTCCACTTT. The encoded protein is CASSLFGQSNSPLHF.

Only a few counts were recorded for this clonotype. The rearrangement links TRBV7-3 to TRBJ2-1, with D possibly being TRBD1 (5 bases). The CDR3 spans 15 residues. Germline V CDR1 and CDR2: SGHTA, FQGTGA. V was cut by 4 bases and J by 8 bases, with 18 bases left in between. CDR3 residues: CASSSQGTEFYEQFF. The CDR3 DNA is TGTGCCAGCAGCTCGCAGGGTACAGAATTCTATGAGCAGTTCTTC.

The chain employs TRBV27 and TRBJ2-7; D might be TRBD1 (6 bases). This CDR3 has 14 amino acids. Trimming shortened V by 4 bases and J by 7 bases, and 17 bases separated the two germline ends. Germline V CDR1 and CDR2: MNHEY, SMNVEV (reference sequence). The chain's CDR3 is CASSSDRSIGEQYF. The CDR3 DNA reads as TGTGCCAGCAGTTCAGACAGGTCGATAGGGGAGCAGTACTTC.

Only a few counts were recorded for this clonotype. This chain links TRBV5-1 with TRBJ1-1; possibly TRBD1 for D (5 bases). This CDR3 comprises 13 residues. Germline V CDR1 and CDR2: SGHRS, YFSETQ. Trimming left V 4 bases short and J 6 bases short, with 13 bases between. Written as DNA, the CDR3 is TGCGCCAGCAGCGGGGGAGTGGGGGCTGAAGCTTTCTTT. Amino acid sequence: CASSGGVGAEAFF.

A word on this clonotype: The junction shows a germline mismatch at one end, possibly a read error. The chain joins TRBV7-3 to TRBJ1-1; no definite D call. CDR3 size: 16 residues. Germline CDR1 SGHTA, CDR2 FQGTGA. Written as DNA, the CDR3 is TGTGCCAGCAGCTTAACGTCTACAGCCTTGAATACTGAAGCTTTCTTT. Its protein product is CASSLTSTALNTEAFF.

This chain links TRBV11-2 with TRBJ2-5, with 11 bases matching TRBD2. This CDR3 has 17 amino acids. Germline-derived CDR1 and CDR2 are SGHAT and FQNNGV. Trimming at V came to 1 base and at J to 5 bases, leaving 9 bases not matched to a gene. CDR3 sequence (DNA): TGTGCCAGCAGCTTAGGGATACTAGCGGGGGAGGGTGAGACCCAGTACTTC. Its protein is CASSLGILAGEGETQYF.

V is TRBV5-1 and J is TRBJ1-4, with D perhaps matching TRBD1 (5 bases). Trimming took off 0 bases at V and 6 bases at J, with 12 bases between the two ends. Germline CDR1 and CDR2: SGHRS and YFSETQ. The CDR3 covers 15 residues. The CDR3 nucleotides read TGCGCCAGCAGCTTGGCCCTCGGGGCTGATGAAAAACTGTTTTTT. The encoded protein is CASSLALGADEKLFF.

The rearrangement links TRBV7-7 to TRBJ2-5; D is tentatively TRBD1 or TRBD2 (6 bases each). The germline V and J ends were trimmed by 4 bases and 4 bases, with 16 bases remaining between them. Germline V gene sequence: CDR1 SSHAT, CDR2 FNYEAQ (reference sequence). The CDR3 is 15 amino acids. This CDR3 is CASSSLAKGVETQYF. The CDR3 DNA reads as TGTGCCAGCAGCTCGCTAGCGAAGGGGGTAGAGACCCAGTACTTC.

This clonotype was counted many times. The chain uses TRBV7-2 and TRBJ2-3; D is perhaps TRBD2 (6 bases). The CDR3 length is 19 residues. The germline V gene has CDR1 SGHTA and CDR2 FQGNSA. The V end lost 5 bases, the J end lost 4 bases, and 28 bases lay between the germline ends. CDR3 DNA sequence: TGTGCCAGCAGCCCACCGGCCCCGTGGGGAGCCGGGAGCCCAGATACGCAGTATTTT. It is translated as CASSPPAPWGAGSPDTQYF.

This clonotype was picked up a small number of times. The chain recombines TRBV20-1 with TRBJ2-7; the D gene could be TRBD1 or TRBD2 (5 bases each). This CDR3 has 12 residues. Germline CDR1 is DFQATT and CDR2 is SNEGSKA (reference sequence). V dropped 6 bases and J dropped 3 bases, with 12 bases sitting between them. CDR3: CSATGTYYEQYF. CDR3 bases: TGCAGTGCAACCGGGACCTACTACGAGCAGTACTTC.

The rearrangement links TRBV28 to TRBJ2-7; 7 nucleotides agree with TRBD1. The germline V gene encodes CDR1 MDHEN and CDR2 SYDVKM. The V and J ends lost 4 bases and 2 bases, in that order; junction bases with no gene match: 5. This CDR3 is 14 amino acids long. The CDR3 DNA reads as TGTGCCAGCAGTTCCCCGGGACAGACCTACGAGCAGTACTTC. Translation gives CASSSPGQTYEQYF. The full variable domain, in which reference TRBV28 and TRBJ2-7 provide the parts outside the CDR3, is DVKVTQSSRYLVKRTGEKVFLECVQDMDHENMFWYRQDPGLGLRLIYFSYDVKMKEKGDIPEGYSVSREKKERFSLILESASTNQTSMYLCASSSPGQTYEQYFGPGTRLTVT.

The rearrangement links TRBV18 to TRBJ2-7; perhaps TRBD1 as D (6 bases). Trimming took 5 bases from V and 4 from J, leaving 21 bases between them. CDR3 length: 16 residues. Germline CDR1 is KGHSH and CDR2 is LQKENI. CDR3 region: CASSADSFPENYEQYF. In nucleotides, the CDR3 is TGTGCCAGCTCAGCGGACAGCTTCCCAGAAAATTACGAGCAGTACTTC.